The rows below give T cell receptor beta chains drawn from one sample of a study of cytomegalovirus exposure and HLA in healthy donors. Clones were sequenced by immunoSEQ multiplex PCR, and TCRdb holds only the in-frame ones, with some missing. The table has around 300,000 clones, just over 85% seen once; the top ten hold roughly 1%. Specimen: PBMCs. These receptors were collected from a woman aged 18-29 years in good health and CMV-seronegative. The CDR3 runs from the conserved cysteine through the conserved F or W. Each record gives: clone size, V gene, D gene, J gene, CDR3 protein, CDR3 DNA. D genes are given only for firm matches. Part of the rows lack a size; the others show once, few, many or a class for expanded clones.

>-|TRBV5-6|-|TRBJ2-3
CASSLLGDTDTQYF
TGTGCCAGCAGCTTGCTAGGGGACACAGATACGCAGTATTTT
>-|TRBV9|-|TRBJ2-3
CASSLSERGTDTQYF
TGTGCCAGCAGCCTTAGCGAGCGAGGCACAGATACGCAGTATTTT
>-|TRBV4-1|-|TRBJ2-4
CASSHLLLAKNIQYF
TGCGCCAGCAGCCATTTGCTCCTGGCTAAAAACATTCAGTACTTC
>-|TRBV29-1|-|TRBJ2-2
CSVEPGDGPITGELFF
TGCAGCGTTGAGCCAGGGGACGGCCCAATTACGGGGGAGCTGTTTTTT
>-|TRBV29-1|-|TRBJ2-3
CSQGGFTDTQYF
TGCAGCCAGGGGGGATTCACAGATACGCAGTATTTT
>-|TRBV18|-|TRBJ1-4
CASSPLEQSDEKLFF
TGTGCCAGCTCACCACTAGAACAGTCCGATGAAAAACTGTTTTTT
>-|TRBV11-3|-|TRBJ1-2
CASSLSGTPKGYTF
TGTGCCAGCAGCTTATCGGGGACACCCAAAGGCTACACCTTC
>-|TRBV30|TRBD1|TRBJ1-5
CAWDTGVVNQPQHF
TGTGCCTGGGACACAGGGGTGGTGAATCAGCCCCAGCATTTT
>-|TRBV5-6|-|TRBJ2-5
CASSLSLERGETQYF
TGTGCCAGCAGCTTGTCCCTAGAAAGGGGAGAGACCCAGTACTTC
>-|TRBV18|TRBD1|TRBJ2-3
CASSRSSMGTGGTDTQYF
TGTGCCAGCTCGCGCTCCTCGATGGGGACAGGGGGCACAGATACGCAGTATTTT
>-|TRBV5-1|-|TRBJ2-7
CASSLEMREQYF
TGCGCCAGCAGCTTGGAGATGCGGGAGCAGTACTTC
>-|TRBV29-1|TRBD1|TRBJ1-1
CSAKTEPGQGFGTEAFF
TGCAGCGCTAAAACCGAACCGGGACAGGGTTTCGGCACTGAAGCTTTCTTT
>-|TRBV29-1|-|TRBJ1-5
CSPPAGNNQPQHF
TGCAGCCCCCCGGCCGGGAACAATCAGCCCCAGCATTTT
>few|TRBV7-2|TRBD1|TRBJ1-2
CASSLGTGGYGYTF
TGTGCCAGCAGCCTGGGGACAGGGGGCTATGGCTACACCTTC
>-|TRBV18|TRBD2|TRBJ2-1
CASTKREEGNEQFF
TGTGCCAGCACAAAGCGGGAGGAGGGAAATGAGCAGTTCTTC
>-|TRBV4-3|TRBD2|TRBJ2-7
CASSQGQRGSHEQYF
TGCGCCAGCAGCCAAGGACAGCGGGGGTCCCACGAGCAGTACTTC
>-|TRBV5-1|-|TRBJ1-3
CASSSDSSGNTIYF
TGCGCCAGCAGCTCGGACAGTTCTGGAAACACCATATATTTT
>-|TRBV9|-|TRBJ1-2
CASSGRALPYGYTF
TGTGCCAGCAGCGGGAGGGCCTTACCCTATGGCTACACCTTC
>-|TRBV14|TRBD1|TRBJ1-2
CASSHPGTGEGYGYTF
TGTGCCAGCAGCCACCCTGGGACAGGGGAAGGGTATGGCTACACCTTC
>-|TRBV30|-|TRBJ1-4
CACSRAYNEKLFF
TGTGCCTGTTCCAGGGCATATAATGAAAAACTGTTTTTT
>-|TRBV11-1|-|TRBJ2-5
CASSFADLGGAQETQYF
TGTGCCAGCAGCTTCGCCGATCTAGGGGGTGCTCAAGAGACCCAGTACTTC
>few|TRBV6-5|-|TRBJ2-3
CASRPSSGTDTQYF
TGTGCCAGCAGACCTAGCTCCGGGACAGATACGCAGTATTTT
>few|TRBV5-6|TRBD1|TRBJ2-7
CASSGGQGLFEQYF
TGTGCCAGCAGCGGGGGACAGGGGCTATTCGAGCAGTACTTC
>-|TRBV7-7|TRBD2|TRBJ2-1
CASSPSWKNSGLDNEQFF
TGTGCCAGCAGCCCCAGTTGGAAGAATAGCGGGTTGGACAATGAGCAGTTCTTC
>-|TRBV2|-|TRBJ2-2
CASSTGMRTGELFF
TGTGCCAGCAGCACAGGGATGAGGACCGGGGAGCTGTTTTTT
>-|TRBV4-3|-|TRBJ2-7
CASSQDPRAEQYF
TGCGCCAGCAGCCAAGATCCCAGGGCCGAGCAGTACTTC
>few|TRBV7-3|-|TRBJ2-1
CASSYGDEQFF
TGTGCCAGCAGCTACGGGGATGAGCAGTTCTTC
>-|TRBV30|TRBD1|TRBJ2-1
CAWRKAGGFNEQFF
TGTGCCTGGAGAAAGGCAGGGGGCTTCAATGAGCAGTTCTTC
>-|TRBV6-1|-|TRBJ1-2
CASSEGRGGYGYTF
TGTGCCAGCAGTGAAGGAAGAGGGGGCTATGGCTACACCTTC
>-|TRBV28|-|TRBJ1-6
CASSLQGYNSPLHF
TGTGCCAGCAGTTTACAGGGTTATAATTCACCCCTCCACTTT
>-|TRBV13|-|TRBJ2-3
CASSLSTGWAQYF
TGTGCCAGCAGCCTATCAACGGGTTGGGCGCAGTATTTT
>-|TRBV9|-|TRBJ2-7
CASSVAELGQGIYEQYF
TGTGCCAGCAGCGTAGCAGAATTAGGGCAGGGTATCTACGAGCAGTACTTC
>once|TRBV27|-|TRBJ1-5
CASSLIGGGTNQPQHF
TGTGCCAGCAGTTTAATCGGGGGGGGTACCAATCAGCCCCAGCATTTT
>-|TRBV19|TRBD2|TRBJ2-7
CASSIGQGPVGGDEQYF
TGTGCCAGTAGTATAGGCCAGGGTCCTGTGGGGGGGGATGAGCAGTACTTC
>-|TRBV5-1|TRBD2|TRBJ2-3
CASSLSSGRVGDTQYF
TGCGCCAGCAGCTTAAGTAGCGGGAGGGTCGGAGATACGCAGTATTTT
>-|TRBV5-6|-|TRBJ2-3
CASSLRGADTQYF
TGTGCCAGCAGCTTACGGGGTGCAGATACGCAGTATTTT
>-|TRBV4-2|-|TRBJ2-7
CASSQGEKGASAPYEQYF
TGTGCCAGCAGCCAAGGCGAAAAAGGCGCTAGCGCACCCTACGAGCAGTACTTC
>-|TRBV5-1|-|TRBJ2-5
CASAVQQVIQETQYF
TGCGCCAGCGCTGTCCAACAGGTGATCCAAGAGACCCAGTACTTC
>-|TRBV28|-|TRBJ2-5
CASSLWGQGEETQYF
TGTGCCAGCAGTTTATGGGGACAAGGGGAAGAGACCCAGTACTTC
>few|TRBV2|-|TRBJ1-1
CASSGDRNTEAFF
TGTGCCAGCAGTGGAGACAGGAACACTGAAGCTTTCTTT
>-|TRBV4-1|-|TRBJ2-1
CASSKTWTGSYNEQFF
TGCGCCAGCAGCAAAACATGGACTGGCTCCTACAATGAGCAGTTCTTC
>-|TRBV28|TRBD1|TRBJ2-7
CASNRGWYEQYF
TGTGCCAGCAACAGGGGGTGGTACGAGCAGTACTTC
>-|TRBV11-3|-|TRBJ2-2
CASSGATGELFF
TGTGCCAGCAGCGGGGCTACCGGGGAGCTGTTTTTT
>-|TRBV29-1|TRBD2|TRBJ2-4
CSVLSGRGGKNIQYF
TGCAGCGTCCTTAGCGGGAGGGGAGGCAAAAACATTCAGTACTTC
>-|TRBV5-6|-|TRBJ1-1
CASSQGPGGTEAFF
TGTGCCAGCAGCCAGGGACCCGGGGGGACTGAAGCTTTCTTT
>-|TRBV30|-|TRBJ2-7
CAWRGPGVPYEQYF
TGTGCCTGGAGAGGACCGGGGGTCCCCTACGAGCAGTACTTC
>once|TRBV7-9|TRBD2|TRBJ2-5
CASSARTSQETQYF
TGTGCCAGCAGCGCCCGGACTAGCCAAGAGACCCAGTACTTC
>-|TRBV27|TRBD1|TRBJ1-2
CASSLAGGTFELYGYTF
TGTGCCAGCAGTTTAGCAGGGGGCACCTTTGAGCTCTATGGCTACACCTTC
>-|TRBV5-5|-|TRBJ1-4
CASSLARGATNEKLFF
TGTGCCAGCAGCTTGGCGCGGGGTGCAACTAATGAAAAACTGTTTTTT
>-|TRBV2|-|TRBJ2-7
CASSEKGGASYEQYF
TGTGCCAGCAGTGAAAAAGGGGGGGCCTCTTACGAGCAGTACTTC
>-|TRBV10-3|-|TRBJ2-7
CAIKTGFGSSSEQYF
TGTGCCATCAAAACAGGGTTCGGTTCCTCTTCCGAGCAGTACTTC
>-|TRBV27|TRBD2|TRBJ2-3
CASSFGSGLAGDGGTDTQYF
TGTGCCAGCAGTTTCGGGTCCGGGCTAGCGGGAGATGGAGGCACAGATACGCAGTATTTT
>once|TRBV4-3|TRBD1|TRBJ1-6
CASSQDPPTGANSPLHF
TGCGCCAGCAGCCAAGATCCTCCGACAGGGGCCAATTCACCCCTCCACTTT
>-|TRBV27|TRBD1|TRBJ2-6
CASRDSGQGLGGANVLTF
TGTGCCAGCAGGGACTCGGGACAGGGGTTGGGCGGGGCCAACGTCCTGACTTTC
>-|TRBV5-6|TRBD1|TRBJ1-1
CASSLDRGRAFF
TGTGCCAGCAGCTTGGACAGGGGGAGAGCTTTCTTT
>-|TRBV27|TRBD2|TRBJ2-7
CASTSVGTSGGLAYEQYF
TGTGCCAGCACCAGCGTAGGGACTAGCGGGGGATTGGCGTACGAGCAGTACTTC
>-|TRBV30|TRBD1|TRBJ2-7
CAWRDRRFYEQYF
TGTGCCTGGCGGGACAGGAGATTCTACGAGCAGTACTTC
>-|TRBV4-3|-|TRBJ2-2
CASSQDRGLRELFF
TGCGCCAGCAGCCAAGACAGGGGTTTGCGGGAGCTGTTTTTT
>-|TRBV18|TRBD1|TRBJ1-3
CASSPRTGNPGNTIYF
TGTGCCAGCTCACCAAGGACAGGGAACCCTGGAAACACCATATATTTT